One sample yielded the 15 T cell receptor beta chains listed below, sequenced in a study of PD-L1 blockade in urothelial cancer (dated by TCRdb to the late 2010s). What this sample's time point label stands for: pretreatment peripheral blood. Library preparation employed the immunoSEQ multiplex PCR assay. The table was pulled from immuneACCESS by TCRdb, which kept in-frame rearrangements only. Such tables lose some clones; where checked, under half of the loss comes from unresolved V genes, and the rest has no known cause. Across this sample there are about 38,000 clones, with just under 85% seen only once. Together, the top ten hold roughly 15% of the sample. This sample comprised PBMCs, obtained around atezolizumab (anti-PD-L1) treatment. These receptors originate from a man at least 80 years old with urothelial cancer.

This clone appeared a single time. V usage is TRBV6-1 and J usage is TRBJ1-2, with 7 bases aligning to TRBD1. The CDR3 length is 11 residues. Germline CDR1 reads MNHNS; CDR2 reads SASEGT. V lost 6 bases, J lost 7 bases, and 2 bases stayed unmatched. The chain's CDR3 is CASSDRVGYTF. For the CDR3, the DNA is TGTGCCAGCAGCGACAGGGTTGGCTACACCTTC.

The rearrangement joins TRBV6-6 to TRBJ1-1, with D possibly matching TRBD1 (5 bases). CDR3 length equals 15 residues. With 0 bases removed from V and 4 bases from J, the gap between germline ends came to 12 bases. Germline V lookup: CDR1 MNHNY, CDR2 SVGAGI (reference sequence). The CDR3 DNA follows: TGTGCCAGCAGTTACTCGACGAACGGGGGCACTGAAGCTTTCTTT. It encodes CASSYSTNGGTEAFF.

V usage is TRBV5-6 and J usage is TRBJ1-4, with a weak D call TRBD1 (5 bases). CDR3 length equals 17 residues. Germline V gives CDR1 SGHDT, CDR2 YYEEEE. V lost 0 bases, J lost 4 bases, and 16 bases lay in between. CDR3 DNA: TGTGCCAGCAGCTTGGCCGCAGGGCTGCGGAATAATGAAAAACTGTTTTTT. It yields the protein CASSLAAGLRNNEKLFF.

Here the CDR3 DNA reads TGTGCCAGCAGCCGTTCCAGGGGAGAGACCCAGTACTTC. Residues: CASSRSRGETQYF. V usage is TRBV7-2 and J usage is TRBJ2-5; a possible D gene is TRBD1 (6 bases). From germline, CDR1 is SGHTA and CDR2 FQGNSA. CDR3 length: 13 residues. V lost 5 bases, J lost 4 bases, and 11 bases lay in between. Looking up the rest from reference TRBV7-2 and TRBJ2-5 gives the full variable domain: GAGVSQSPSNKVTEKGKDVELRCDPISGHTALYWYRQSLGQGLEFLIYFQGNSAPDKSGLPSDRFSAERTGGSVSTLTIQRTQQEDSAVYLCASSRSRGETQYFGPGTRLLVL.

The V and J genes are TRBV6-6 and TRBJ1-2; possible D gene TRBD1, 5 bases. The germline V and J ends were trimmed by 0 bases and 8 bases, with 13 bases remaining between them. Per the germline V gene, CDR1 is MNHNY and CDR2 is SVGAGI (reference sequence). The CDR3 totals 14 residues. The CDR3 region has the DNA TGTGCCAGCAGTTACTCGATACAGGTTGAGGGCTACACCTTC. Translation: CASSYSIQVEGYTF.

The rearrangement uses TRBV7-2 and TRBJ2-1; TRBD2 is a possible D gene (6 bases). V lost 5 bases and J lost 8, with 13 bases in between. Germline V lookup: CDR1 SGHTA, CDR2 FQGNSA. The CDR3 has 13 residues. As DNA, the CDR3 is TGTGCCAGCAGCCTGAGGAGGGCAGATGAGCAGTTCTTC. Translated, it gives CASSLRRADEQFF. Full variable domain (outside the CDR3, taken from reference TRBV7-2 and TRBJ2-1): GAGVSQSPSNKVTEKGKDVELRCDPISGHTALYWYRQSLGQGLEFLIYFQGNSAPDKSGLPSDRFSAERTGGSVSTLTIQRTQQEDSAVYLCASSLRRADEQFFGPGTRLTVL.

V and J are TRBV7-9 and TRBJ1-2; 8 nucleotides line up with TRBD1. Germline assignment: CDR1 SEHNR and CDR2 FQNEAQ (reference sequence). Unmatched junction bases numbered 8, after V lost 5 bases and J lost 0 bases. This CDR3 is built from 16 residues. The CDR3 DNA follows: TGTGCCAGCAGCAGAATGGGACAGGCAGCTAACTATGGCTACACCTTC. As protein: CASSRMGQAANYGYTF.

The CDR3: CASSATSATDTQYF. CDR3 bases: TGTGCCAGCAGCGCGACTAGCGCGACAGATACGCAGTATTTT. The V gene is TRBV11-3, the J gene TRBJ2-3; 8 positions agree with TRBD2. The CDR3 loop spans 14 amino acids. The germline gives CDR1 SGHNT, CDR2 YENEEA. V trimming: 5 bases; J trimming: 3 bases; junction bases outside the gene matches: 4.

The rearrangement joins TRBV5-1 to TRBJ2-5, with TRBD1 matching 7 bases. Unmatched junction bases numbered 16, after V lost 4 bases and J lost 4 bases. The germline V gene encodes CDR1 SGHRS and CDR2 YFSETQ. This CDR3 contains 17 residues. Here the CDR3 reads CASSRQGDFEGAETQYF. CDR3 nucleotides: TGCGCCAGCAGCCGACAGGGAGATTTTGAGGGAGCAGAGACCCAGTACTTC.

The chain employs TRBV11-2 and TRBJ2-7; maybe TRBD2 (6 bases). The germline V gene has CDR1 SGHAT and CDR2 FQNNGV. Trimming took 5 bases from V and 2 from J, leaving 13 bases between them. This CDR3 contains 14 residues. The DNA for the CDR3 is TGTGCCAGCAGCCTAGCGACAGCACCCTACGAGCAGTACTTC. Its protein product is CASSLATAPYEQYF. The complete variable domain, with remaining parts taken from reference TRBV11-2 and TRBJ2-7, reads EAGVAQSPRYKIIEKRQSVAFWCNPISGHATLYWYQQILGQGPKLLIQFQNNGVVDDSQLPKDRFSAERLKGVDSTLKIQPAKLEDSAVYLCASSLATAPYEQYFGPGTRLTVT.

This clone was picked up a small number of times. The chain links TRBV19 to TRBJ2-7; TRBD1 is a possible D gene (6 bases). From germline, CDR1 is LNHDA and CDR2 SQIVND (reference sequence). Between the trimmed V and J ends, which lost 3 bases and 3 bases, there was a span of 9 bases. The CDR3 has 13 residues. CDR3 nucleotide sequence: TGTGCCAGTAGTATGGACAGACACTACGAGCAGTACTTC. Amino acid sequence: CASSMDRHYEQYF.

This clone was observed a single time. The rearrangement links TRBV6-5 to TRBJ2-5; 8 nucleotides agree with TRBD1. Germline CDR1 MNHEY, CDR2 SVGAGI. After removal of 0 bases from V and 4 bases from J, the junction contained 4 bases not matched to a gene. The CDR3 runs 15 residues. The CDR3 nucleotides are TGTGCCAGCAGTTACTCGTCAGGGGGCAGAGAGACCCAGTACTTC. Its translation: CASSYSSGGRETQYF.

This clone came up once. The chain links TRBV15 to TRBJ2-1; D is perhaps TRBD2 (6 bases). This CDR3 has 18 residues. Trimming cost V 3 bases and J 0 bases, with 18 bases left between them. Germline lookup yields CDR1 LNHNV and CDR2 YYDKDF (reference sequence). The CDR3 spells CATSSPVGLLSSYNEQFF. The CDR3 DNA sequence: TGTGCCACCAGCAGCCCCGTGGGACTCCTGAGCTCCTACAATGAGCAGTTCTTC.

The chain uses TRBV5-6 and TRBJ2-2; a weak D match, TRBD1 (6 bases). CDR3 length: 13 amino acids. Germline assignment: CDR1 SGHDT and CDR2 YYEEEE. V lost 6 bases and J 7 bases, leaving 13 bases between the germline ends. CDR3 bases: TGTGCCAGCACCACAGGGATTAGCGGGGAGCTGTTTTTT. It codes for CASTTGISGELFF. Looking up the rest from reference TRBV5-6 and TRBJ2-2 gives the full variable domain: DAGVTQSPTHLIKTRGQQVTLRCSPKSGHDTVSWYQQALGQGPQFIFQYYEEEERQRGNFPDRFSGHQFPNYSSELNVNALLLGDSALYLCASTTGISGELFFGEGSRLTVL.

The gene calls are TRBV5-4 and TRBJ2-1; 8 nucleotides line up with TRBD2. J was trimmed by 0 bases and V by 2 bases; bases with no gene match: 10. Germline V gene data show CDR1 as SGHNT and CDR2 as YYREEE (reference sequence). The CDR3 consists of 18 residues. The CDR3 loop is CASSLKLAASVSYNEQFF. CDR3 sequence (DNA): TGTGCCAGCAGCTTAAAACTAGCGGCTAGCGTCTCCTACAATGAGCAGTTCTTC.